This T cell receptor beta chain was sequenced for a study of T cells after yellow fever vaccination. Background on the study: Researchers used SMART-Seq v4 Ultra Low Input to prepare fractions that had low cell numbers.

TCRdb re-analysed the 5' RACE reads in MiXCR, keeping a single row per CDR3 protein. The sample includes about 400,000 distinct CDR3 sequences, approximately 10% of them seen just once. There are a few counts of this clonotype. Its antigen is not known. The V gene's germline CDR1 is GTSNPN and CDR2 SVGIG (reference sequence). The CDR3 loop spans 13 amino acids. V lost 3 bases to trimming and J lost 5 bases, with 14 bases between them. Study-wide results and limits: By day 5 rather than day 15, the secondary response had peaked, though it was weaker. Abundant contaminating clonotypes from the bulk population could appear in FACS-sorted repertoires. Clones that expanded after primary vaccination mostly reappeared after the booster (96% CD4, roughly 87% CD8).

The chain has TRBV30 and TRBJ2-7, with D possibly called TRBD1 or TRBD2 (5 bases each). This TCR came from a man in his late teens or twenties who received the YFV17D yellow fever vaccine. The sequencing here drew on PBMCs, taken on the day of the first yellow fever vaccination. The CDR3 coding sequence is TGTGCCTGGAGCCCCATGGGGGTCGACGAGCAGTACTTC. Protein sequence: CAWSPMGVDEQYF.